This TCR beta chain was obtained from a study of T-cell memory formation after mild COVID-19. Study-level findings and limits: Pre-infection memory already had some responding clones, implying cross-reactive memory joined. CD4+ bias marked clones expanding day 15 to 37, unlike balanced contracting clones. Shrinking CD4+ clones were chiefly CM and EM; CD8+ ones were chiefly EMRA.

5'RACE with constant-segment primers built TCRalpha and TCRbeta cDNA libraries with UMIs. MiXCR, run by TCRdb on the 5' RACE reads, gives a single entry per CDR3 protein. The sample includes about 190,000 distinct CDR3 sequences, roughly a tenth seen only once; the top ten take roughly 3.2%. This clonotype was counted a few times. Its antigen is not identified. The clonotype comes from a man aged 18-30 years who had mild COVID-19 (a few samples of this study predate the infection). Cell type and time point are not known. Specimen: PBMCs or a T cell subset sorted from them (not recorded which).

Here the CDR3 reads CASSLVDRVNYGYTF. The CDR3 DNA follows: TGTGCCAGCAGCTTAGTGGACAGGGTGAACTATGGCTACACCTTC. The chain is built from TRBV7-2 and TRBJ1-2; 8 bases align to TRBD1. In germline, CDR1 is SGHTA, CDR2 FQGNSA. With V trimmed by 1 base and J by 2 bases, 3 bases remained unmatched. CDR3 size: 15 residues.